A selection of T cell receptor beta chains follows, all from one sample in a study of OX40 agonist ivuxolimab in advanced cancers. Generated by immunoSEQ multiplex PCR, the TCRdb table keeps only in-frame clones and is missing some. In the table there are about 58,000 clones, 70% to 90% of which are singletons. Material: CD4+ or CD8+ T cells sorted from blood, obtained in a trial of the OX40 agonist ivuxolimab. The receptor set was obtained from an adult with an advanced solid tumor such as melanoma, head and neck, liver or kidney cancer. Both conserved end residues are part of each CDR3. D genes are given only for firm matches. The size field is filled for only some rows; it gives once, few, many or a size class.

abundance | j_gene | v_gene | d_gene | CDR3nt | CDR3aa
NA | TRBJ1-2 | TRBV6-5 | NA | TGTGCCAGCAGTCCCTCAGGTATTAACTATGGCTACACCTTC | CASSPSGINYGYTF
NA | TRBJ1-1 | TRBV5-1 | TRBD1 | TGCGCCAGCAGCTCAACAGGGGAGAACACTGAAGCTTTCTTT | CASSSTGENTEAFF
once | TRBJ2-7 | TRBV6-5 | NA | TGTGCCAGCAGTGAACAGTACGAGCAGTACTTC | CASSEQYEQYF
NA | TRBJ2-1 | TRBV4-2 | NA | TGTGCCAGCAGCCAAGATTTGGTACCTACTCAGTACAATGAGCAGTTCTTC | CASSQDLVPTQYNEQFF
NA | TRBJ1-2 | TRBV10-3 | NA | TGTGCCATCAGTGAGTCGGACAGCTCGTCAGGCTACACCTTC | CAISESDSSSGYTF
NA | TRBJ2-7 | TRBV4-2 | TRBD2 | TGTGCCAGCAGCCTTCGGGGGGACCGGACCTACGAGCAGTACTTC | CASSLRGDRTYEQYF
few | TRBJ1-2 | TRBV19 | TRBD1 | TGTGCCAGTAGTCGATGGGACAGGGGGCGTTTTGGCTACACCTTC | CASSRWDRGRFGYTF
NA | TRBJ2-5 | TRBV9 | NA | TGTGCCAGCAGCATCGGGACTCACCAAGAGACCCAGTACTTC | CASSIGTHQETQYF
NA | TRBJ1-4 | TRBV5-6 | NA | TGTGCCAGCAGCTTGCCCGGGGAGGGTGATGAAAAACTGTTTTTT | CASSLPGEGDEKLFF
NA | TRBJ1-6 | TRBV9 | TRBD1 | TGTGCCAGCAGCGTAGCGACAGGGAGGCATAATTCACCCCTCCACTTT | CASSVATGRHNSPLHF